The 5 T cell receptor beta chains presented below share a single source sample, sequenced in a study of blood T cell repertoires in COVID-19. TCRdb's table, derived via immunoSEQ multiplex PCR, lists solely in-frame clones and lacks some. Among a few hundred thousand clones listed, around 80% were seen once. Specimen: PBMCs or T cells enriched from blood (not recorded which). The receptors were sampled from a man younger than 40 with acute COVID-19.

CDR3 coding DNA: TGTGCCAGCAGCCGTCTAGGGACAGTTGGAAATGAGCAGTTCTTC. This sequence encodes CASSRLGTVGNEQFF. The chain employs TRBV27 and TRBJ2-1; 7 bases agree with TRBD1. Germline CDR1 reads MNHEY; CDR2 reads SMNVEV (reference sequence). The CDR3 contains 15 residues. V lost 6 bases, J lost 7 bases, and 12 bases stayed unmatched.

This chain links TRBV7-3 with TRBJ1-6, with D unclear. Per the germline V gene, CDR1 is SGHTA and CDR2 is FQGTGA. The CDR3 has 15 amino acids. Trimming cost V 3 bases and J 7 bases, with 13 bases left between them. The CDR3 loop reads CASSFAGGENSPLHF. The CDR3 coding sequence is TGTGCCAGCAGCTTCGCAGGAGGCGAAAATTCACCCCTCCACTTT. Full variable domain (missing parts from reference TRBV7-3 and TRBJ1-6): GAGVSQTPSNKVTEKGKYVELRCDPISGHTALYWYRQSLGQGPEFLIYFQGTGAADDSGLPNDRFFAVRPEGSVSTLKIQRTERGDSAVYLCASSFAGGENSPLHFGNGTRLTVT.

This clone was seen a single time. This sequence joins TRBV6-5 and TRBJ1-1; 7 bases are a match to TRBD1. V dropped 4 bases and J dropped 4; count of bases not matched to a gene: 3. Germline CDR1 is MNHEY and CDR2 is SVGAGI. This CDR3 contains 13 residues. The CDR3 sequence: CASSSGGVTEAFF. The CDR3, as DNA: TGTGCCAGCAGTTCAGGGGGTGTCACTGAAGCTTTCTTT.

This chain joins TRBV6-4 and TRBJ1-3, with D possibly TRBD1 on 5 matching bases. The germline CDR1 and CDR2 sequences are MRHNA and SNTAGT. V was pared by 5 bases and J by 4 bases, with 9 bases between. The CDR3 length is 13 residues. The CDR3 coding sequence is TGTGCCAGCAGTCTAGGGGCCGGAAACACCATATATTTT. It is translated as CASSLGAGNTIYF.

The chain links TRBV19 to TRBJ2-6; TRBD1 agrees at 8 bases. V lost 2 bases and J lost 4; bases outside the gene matches: 7. CDR1 LNHDA and CDR2 SQIVND come from the germline V gene (reference sequence). This CDR3 region has 17 residues. The CDR3 nucleotides are TGTGCCAGTAGTATATGGCAGGGGGCGCCAGGGGCCAACGTCCTGACTTTC. Translating it yields CASSIWQGAPGANVLTF.